The entry that follows covers one T cell receptor (beta chain) sequence. Its antigen is currently unknown. The sample belongs to a study of T cells after yellow fever vaccination. Whole-study results and caveats: Reappearance after the booster was seen for most primary-vaccination clones, at 95% to 96% CD4 and less than 90% CD8.

A 5'RACE template-switching step, the method used to make TCR cDNA, added a universal primer site and UMIs. TCRdb redid the calling of the 5' RACE reads with MiXCR, one entry per CDR3 protein. The sample consists of 150,000 to 200,000 distinct CDR3 sequences, approximately 11% of them appearing once. In germline, CDR1 is SGHRS, CDR2 YFSETQ. Trimming pared 3 bases from V and 2 bases from J, leaving 6 bases between. The CDR3 loop spans 12 amino acids. The gene calls are TRBV5-1 and TRBJ2-7; D not resolved. The receptor comes from a young man who received the YFV17D yellow fever vaccine. The source material was CD8+ T cells sorted from PBMCs, sampled 15 days after the yellow fever booster vaccination. This chain's CDR3 is CASSSDPYEQYF. In nucleotides, the CDR3 is TGCGCCAGCAGCTCAGACCCCTACGAGCAGTACTTC.